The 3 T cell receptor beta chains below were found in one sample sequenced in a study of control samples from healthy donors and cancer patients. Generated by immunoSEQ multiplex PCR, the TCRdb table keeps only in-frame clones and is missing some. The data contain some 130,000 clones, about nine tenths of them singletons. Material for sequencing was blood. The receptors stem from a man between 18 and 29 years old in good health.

CDR3 sequence (DNA): TGTGCCTGCAACTCTGGAAACACCATATATTTT. As protein: CACNSGNTIYF. This rearrangement joins TRBV6-5 to TRBJ1-3; D remains unclear. V lost 11 bases, J lost 0 bases, and 5 bases lay in between. Germline assignment: CDR1 MNHEY and CDR2 SVGAGI. There are 11 residues in the CDR3.

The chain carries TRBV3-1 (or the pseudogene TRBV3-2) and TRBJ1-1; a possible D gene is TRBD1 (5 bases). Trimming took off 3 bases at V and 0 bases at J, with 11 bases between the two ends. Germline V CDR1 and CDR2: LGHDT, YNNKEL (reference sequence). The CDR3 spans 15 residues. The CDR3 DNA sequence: TGTGCCAGCAGCCACCGGGACGGGTTGAACACTGAAGCTTTCTTT. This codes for CASSHRDGLNTEAFF.

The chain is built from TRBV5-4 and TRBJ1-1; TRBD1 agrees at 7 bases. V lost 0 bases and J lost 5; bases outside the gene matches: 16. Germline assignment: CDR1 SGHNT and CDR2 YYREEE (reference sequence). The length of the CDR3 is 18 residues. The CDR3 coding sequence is TGTGCCAGCAGCTTGGGGGGAGCGACACAGGGGCTGGGGACTGAAGCTTTCTTT. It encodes CASSLGGATQGLGTEAFF.